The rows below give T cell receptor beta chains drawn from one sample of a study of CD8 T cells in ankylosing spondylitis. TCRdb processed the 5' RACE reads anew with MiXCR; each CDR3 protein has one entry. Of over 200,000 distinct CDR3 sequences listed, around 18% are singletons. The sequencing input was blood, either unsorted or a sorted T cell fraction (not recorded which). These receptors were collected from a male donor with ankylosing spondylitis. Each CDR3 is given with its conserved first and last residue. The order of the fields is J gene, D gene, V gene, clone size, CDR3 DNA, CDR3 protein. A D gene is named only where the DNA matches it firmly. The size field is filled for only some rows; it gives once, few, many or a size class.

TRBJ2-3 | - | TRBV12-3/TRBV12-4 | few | TGTGCCAGCGGGCGGGGAAGCACAGATACGCAGTATTTT | CASGRGSTDTQYF
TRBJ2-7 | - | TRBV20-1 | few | TGCAGTGCTAGAGTGGCTGCCGGGACTGGGACCTACGAGCAGTACTTC | CSARVAAGTGTYEQYF
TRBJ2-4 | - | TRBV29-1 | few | TGCAGCGGTACTGACAGGAACCTAAACATTCAGTACTTC | CSGTDRNLNIQYF
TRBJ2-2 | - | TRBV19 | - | TGTGCCAGTAGTATAACAGGGTACACCGGGGAGCTGTTTTTT | CASSITGYTGELFF
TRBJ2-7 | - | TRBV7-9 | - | TGTGCCAGCAGCACACACCTCTACGAGCAGTACTTC | CASSTHLYEQYF
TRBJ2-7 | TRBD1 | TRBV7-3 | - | TGTGCCAGCAGCCCCGGGACAGGGAGCTACGAGCAGTACTTC | CASSPGTGSYEQYF
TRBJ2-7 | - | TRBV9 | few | TGTGCCAGCAGCGCTACGGGACACCTTAGGAACGAGCAGTACTTC | CASSATGHLRNEQYF
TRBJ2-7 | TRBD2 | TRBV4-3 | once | TGCGCCAGCAGCCAAGATCGAATAGCGGGAATCTCCTACGAGCAGTACTTC | CASSQDRIAGISYEQYF
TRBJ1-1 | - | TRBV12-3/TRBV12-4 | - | TGTGCCAGCAGTGCAGCCGGGCCTGAGACTGAAGCTTTCTTT | CASSAAGPETEAFF
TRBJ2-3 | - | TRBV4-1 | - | TGCGCCAGCAGCCAAGATGAAGGGGGGGATACGCAGTATTTT | CASSQDEGGDTQYF
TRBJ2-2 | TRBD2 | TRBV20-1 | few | TGCAGTGCTGTCTACCTAGCGGGAGGGGACACCGGGGAGCTGTTTTTT | CSAVYLAGGDTGELFF
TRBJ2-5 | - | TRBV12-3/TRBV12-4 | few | TGTGCCAGCAGTTCCTCTCCCGGGTTCCTGGGGGAGACCCAGTACTTC | CASSSSPGFLGETQYF
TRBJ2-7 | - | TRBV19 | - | TGTGCCACCGCGGGCGGGCAGCCCCTAGGCGAGCAGTACTTC | CATAGGQPLGEQYF
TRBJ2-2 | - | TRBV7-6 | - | TGTGCCAGCAGCACACAGAGGGCAGGGCCCCCCTCACTCACCGGGGAGCTGTTTTTT | CASSTQRAGPPSLTGELFF
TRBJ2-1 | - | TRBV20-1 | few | TGCAGTGCTAGAGATCTGGGAGACTCCTACAATGAGCAGTTCTTC | CSARDLGDSYNEQFF
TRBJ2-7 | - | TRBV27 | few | TGTGCCAGCAGTTTAGCCAGGACAGACGAGCAGTACTTC | CASSLARTDEQYF
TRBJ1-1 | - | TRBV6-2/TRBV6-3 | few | TGTGCCAGCAGTTACGGAAGGGGGGGGACTGAAGCTTTCTTT | CASSYGRGGTEAFF
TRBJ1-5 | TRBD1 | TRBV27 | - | TGTGCCAGCAGTCCCTCAGGGGGTGGACAGCCCCAGCATTTT | CASSPSGGGQPQHF
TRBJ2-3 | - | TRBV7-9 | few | TGTGCCAGCAGCGTACAGGGTGATACGCAGTATTTT | CASSVQGDTQYF
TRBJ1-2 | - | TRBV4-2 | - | TGTGCCAGCAGCCAAGATTACGAGGGTGATGTCGGTGGCTACACCTTC | CASSQDYEGDVGGYTF
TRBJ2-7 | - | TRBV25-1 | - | TGTGCCAGCAGGGTGGATGAGTCTCCCTACGAGCAGTACTTC | CASRVDESPYEQYF
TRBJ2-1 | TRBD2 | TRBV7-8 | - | TGTGCCAGCCCGGGACTAGCGGGAAACAATGAGCAGTTCTTC | CASPGLAGNNEQFF
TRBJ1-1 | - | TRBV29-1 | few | TGCAGCGTTGAATTAGTAGAGGGGGGGACTGAAGCTTTCTTT | CSVELVEGGTEAFF
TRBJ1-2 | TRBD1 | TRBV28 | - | TGTGCCAGCAGTTTACTTGGACAGGACGCTGGCTACACCTTC | CASSLLGQDAGYTF